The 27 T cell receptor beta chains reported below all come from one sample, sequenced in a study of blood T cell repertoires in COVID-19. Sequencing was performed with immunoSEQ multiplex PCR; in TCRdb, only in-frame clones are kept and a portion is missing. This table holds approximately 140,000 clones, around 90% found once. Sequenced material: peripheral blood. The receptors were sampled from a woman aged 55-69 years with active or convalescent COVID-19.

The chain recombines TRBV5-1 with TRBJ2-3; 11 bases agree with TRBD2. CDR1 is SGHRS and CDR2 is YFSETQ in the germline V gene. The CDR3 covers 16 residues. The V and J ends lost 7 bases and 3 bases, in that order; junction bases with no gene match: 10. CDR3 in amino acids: CASQGLLAGETDTQYF. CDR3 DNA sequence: TGCGCCAGCCAGGGTTTACTAGCGGGGGAGACAGATACGCAGTATTTT.

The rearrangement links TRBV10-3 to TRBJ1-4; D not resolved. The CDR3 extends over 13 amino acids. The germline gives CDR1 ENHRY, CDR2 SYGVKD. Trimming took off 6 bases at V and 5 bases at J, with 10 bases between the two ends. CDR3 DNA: TGTGCCATCAGGGGAGGCATCAATGAAAAACTGTTTTTT. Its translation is CAIRGGINEKLFF.

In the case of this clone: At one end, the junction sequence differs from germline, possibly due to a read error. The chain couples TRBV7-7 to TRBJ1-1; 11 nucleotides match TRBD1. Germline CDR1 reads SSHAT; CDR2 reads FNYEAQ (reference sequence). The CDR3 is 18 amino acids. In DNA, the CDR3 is TGTGCTAGCAGCTTGGGAACCGGACAGGGGGCATGGAACACTGAAGCTTTCTTT. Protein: CASSLGTGQGAWNTEAFF.

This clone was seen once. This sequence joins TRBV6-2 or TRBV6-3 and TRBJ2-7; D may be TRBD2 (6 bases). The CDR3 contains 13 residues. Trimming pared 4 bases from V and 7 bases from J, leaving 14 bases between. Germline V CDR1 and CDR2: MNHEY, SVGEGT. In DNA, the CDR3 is TGTGCCAGCAGTTGGGGGACCGCGGGGGAGCAGTACTTC. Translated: CASSWGTAGEQYF.

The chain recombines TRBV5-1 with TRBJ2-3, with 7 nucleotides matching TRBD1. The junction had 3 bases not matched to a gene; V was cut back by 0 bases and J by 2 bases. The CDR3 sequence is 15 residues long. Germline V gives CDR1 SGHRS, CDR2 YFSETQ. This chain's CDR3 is CASSLGTGVTDTQYF. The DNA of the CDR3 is TGCGCCAGCAGCTTGGGTACAGGGGTCACAGATACGCAGTATTTT. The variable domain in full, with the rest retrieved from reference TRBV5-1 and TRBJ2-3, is KAGVTQTPRYLIKTRGQQVTLSCSPISGHRSVSWYQQTPGQGLQFLFEYFSETQRNKGNFPGRFSGRQFSNSRSEMNVSTLELGDSALYLCASSLGTGVTDTQYFGPGTRLTVL.

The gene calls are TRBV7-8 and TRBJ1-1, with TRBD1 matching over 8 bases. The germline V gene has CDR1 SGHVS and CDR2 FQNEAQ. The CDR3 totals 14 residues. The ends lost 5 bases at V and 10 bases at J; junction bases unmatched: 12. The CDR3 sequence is CASSTGQGPIGAFF. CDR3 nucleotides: TGTGCCAGCAGCACCGGACAGGGACCCATTGGAGCTTTCTTT.

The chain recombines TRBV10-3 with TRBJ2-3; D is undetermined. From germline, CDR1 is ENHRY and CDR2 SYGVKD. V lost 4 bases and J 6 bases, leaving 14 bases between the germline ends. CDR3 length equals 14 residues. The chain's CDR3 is CAISAPPGEDTQYF. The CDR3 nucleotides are TGTGCCATCAGTGCCCCCCCGGGTGAGGATACGCAGTATTTT.

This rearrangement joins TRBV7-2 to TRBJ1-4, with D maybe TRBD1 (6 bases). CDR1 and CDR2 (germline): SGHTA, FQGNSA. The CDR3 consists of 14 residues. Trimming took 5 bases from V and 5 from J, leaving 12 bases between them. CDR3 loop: CASSPRTVNEKLFF. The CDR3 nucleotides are TGTGCCAGCAGCCCTCGGACAGTAAATGAAAAACTGTTTTTT.

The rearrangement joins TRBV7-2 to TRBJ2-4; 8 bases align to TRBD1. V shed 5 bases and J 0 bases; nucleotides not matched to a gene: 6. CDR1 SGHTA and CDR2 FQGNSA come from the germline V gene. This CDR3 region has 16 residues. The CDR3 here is CASSARTGLAKNIQYF. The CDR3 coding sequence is TGTGCCAGCAGCGCTCGGACAGGGCTAGCCAAAAACATTCAGTACTTC.

The DNA for the CDR3 is TGTGCCACGAGGGACAGGGACTATAGCAATCAGCCCCAGCATTTT. It is translated as CATRDRDYSNQPQHF. V and J are TRBV19 and TRBJ1-5; 9 nucleotides match TRBD1. Per the germline V gene, CDR1 is LNHDA and CDR2 is SQIVND (reference sequence). The CDR3 loop spans 15 amino acids. Trimming cost V 10 bases and J 0 bases; bases outside gene matches: 7.

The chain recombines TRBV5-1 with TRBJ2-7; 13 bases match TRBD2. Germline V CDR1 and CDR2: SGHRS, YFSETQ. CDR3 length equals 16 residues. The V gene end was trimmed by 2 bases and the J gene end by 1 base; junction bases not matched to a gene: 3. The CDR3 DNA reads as TGCGCCAGCAGCTTCCCGGGACTAGCGGGATCCTACGAGCAGTACTTC. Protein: CASSFPGLAGSYEQYF.

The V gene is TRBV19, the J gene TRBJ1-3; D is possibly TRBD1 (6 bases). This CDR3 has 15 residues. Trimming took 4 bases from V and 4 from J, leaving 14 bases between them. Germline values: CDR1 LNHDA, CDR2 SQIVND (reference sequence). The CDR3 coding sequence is TGTGCCAGTAGTAAAACAGGGTCGGGAGGAAACACCATATATTTT. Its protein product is CASSKTGSGGNTIYF.

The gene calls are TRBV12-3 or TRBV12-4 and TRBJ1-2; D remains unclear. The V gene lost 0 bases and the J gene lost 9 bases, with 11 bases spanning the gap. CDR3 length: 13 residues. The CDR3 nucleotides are TGTGCCAGCAGTTTAGCGGGCAGGCCCAGCTACACCTTC. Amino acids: CASSLAGRPSYTF.

CDR3 amino acids: CAIRQSSANVLTF. The DNA for the CDR3 is TGTGCCATCAGACAATCTAGTGCCAACGTCCTGACTTTC. This chain uses TRBV3-1 (or the pseudogene TRBV3-2) with TRBJ2-6; D uncertain. The CDR3 extends over 13 amino acids. Germline V gene sequence: CDR1 LGHDT, CDR2 YNNKEL (reference sequence). Trimming removed 10 bases at V and 7 bases at J, with 14 bases between.

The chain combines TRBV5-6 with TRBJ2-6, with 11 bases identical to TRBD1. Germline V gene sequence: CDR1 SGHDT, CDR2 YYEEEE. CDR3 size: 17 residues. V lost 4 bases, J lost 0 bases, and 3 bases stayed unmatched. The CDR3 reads CASSTGTGGSGANVLTF. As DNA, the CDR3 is TGTGCCAGCAGCACAGGGACAGGGGGCTCTGGGGCCAACGTCCTGACTTTC.

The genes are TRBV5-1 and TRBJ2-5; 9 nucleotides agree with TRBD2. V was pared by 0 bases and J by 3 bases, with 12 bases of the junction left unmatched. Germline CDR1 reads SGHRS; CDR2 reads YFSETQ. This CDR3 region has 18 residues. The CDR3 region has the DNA TGCGCCAGCAGCTTGGCCCCGGTGTTTGCGGGGGGGAAAGAGACCCAGTACTTC. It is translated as CASSLAPVFAGGKETQYF.

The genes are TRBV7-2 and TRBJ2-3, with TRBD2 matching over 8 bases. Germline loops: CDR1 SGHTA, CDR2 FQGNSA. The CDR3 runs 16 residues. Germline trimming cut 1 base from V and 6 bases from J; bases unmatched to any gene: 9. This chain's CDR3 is CASSLDRTGGADTQYF. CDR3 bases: TGTGCCAGCAGCTTAGACCGGACGGGGGGGGCGGATACGCAGTATTTT.

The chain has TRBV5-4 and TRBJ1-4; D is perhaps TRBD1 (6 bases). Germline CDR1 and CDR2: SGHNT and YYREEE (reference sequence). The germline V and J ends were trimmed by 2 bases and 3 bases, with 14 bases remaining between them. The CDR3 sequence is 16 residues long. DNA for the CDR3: TGTGCCAGCAGCTTTTGGTCGGGACACGCTAATGAAAAACTGTTTTTT. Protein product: CASSFWSGHANEKLFF. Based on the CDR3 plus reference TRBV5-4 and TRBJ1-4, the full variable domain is ETGVTQSPTHLIKTRGQQVTLRCSSQSGHNTVSWYQQALGQGPQFIFQYYREEENGRGNFPPRFSGLQFPNYSSELNVNALELDDSALYLCASSFWSGHANEKLFFGSGTQLSVL.

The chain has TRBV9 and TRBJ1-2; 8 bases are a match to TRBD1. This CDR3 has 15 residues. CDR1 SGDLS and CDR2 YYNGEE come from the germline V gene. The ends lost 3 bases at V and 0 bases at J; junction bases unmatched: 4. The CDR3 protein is CASSGGTGANYGYTF. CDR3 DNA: TGTGCCAGCAGCGGGGGGACAGGTGCTAACTATGGCTACACCTTC.

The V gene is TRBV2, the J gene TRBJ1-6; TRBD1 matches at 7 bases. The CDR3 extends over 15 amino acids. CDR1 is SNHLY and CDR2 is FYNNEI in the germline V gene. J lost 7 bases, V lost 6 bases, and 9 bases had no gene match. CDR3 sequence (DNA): TGTGCCAGCAGGGGACAGTGGACCATGAATTCACCCCTCCACTTT. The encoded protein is CASRGQWTMNSPLHF.

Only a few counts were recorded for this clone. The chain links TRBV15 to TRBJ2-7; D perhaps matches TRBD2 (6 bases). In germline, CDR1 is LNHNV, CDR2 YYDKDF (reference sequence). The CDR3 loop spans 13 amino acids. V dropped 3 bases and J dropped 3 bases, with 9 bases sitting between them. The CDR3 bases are TGTGCCACCAGCAGGGACTACAACTACGAGCAGTACTTC. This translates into CATSRDYNYEQYF.

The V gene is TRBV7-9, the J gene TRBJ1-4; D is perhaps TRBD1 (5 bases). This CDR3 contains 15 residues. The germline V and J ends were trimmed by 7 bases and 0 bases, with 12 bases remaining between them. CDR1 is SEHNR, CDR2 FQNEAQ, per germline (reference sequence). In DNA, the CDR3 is TGTGCCAGCAACCTTCAGGGTACAACTAATGAAAAACTGTTTTTT. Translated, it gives CASNLQGTTNEKLFF.

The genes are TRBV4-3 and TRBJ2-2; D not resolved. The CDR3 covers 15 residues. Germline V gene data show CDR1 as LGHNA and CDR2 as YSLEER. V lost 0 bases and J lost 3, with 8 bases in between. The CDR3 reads CASSQDESYTGELFF. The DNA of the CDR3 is TGCGCCAGCAGCCAAGACGAGAGTTACACCGGGGAGCTGTTTTTT.

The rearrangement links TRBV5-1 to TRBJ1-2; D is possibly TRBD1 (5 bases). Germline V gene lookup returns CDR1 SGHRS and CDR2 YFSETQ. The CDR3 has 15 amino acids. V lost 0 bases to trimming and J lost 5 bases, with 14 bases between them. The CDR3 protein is CASSLADREVYGYTF. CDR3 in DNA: TGCGCCAGCAGCTTGGCTGACAGAGAAGTTTATGGCTACACCTTC.

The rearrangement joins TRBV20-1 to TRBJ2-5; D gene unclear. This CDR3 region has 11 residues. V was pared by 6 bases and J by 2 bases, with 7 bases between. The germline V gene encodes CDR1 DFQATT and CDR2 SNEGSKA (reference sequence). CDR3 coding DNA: TGCAGTGCGGCAGTACAAGAGACCCAGTACTTC. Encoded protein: CSAAVQETQYF.

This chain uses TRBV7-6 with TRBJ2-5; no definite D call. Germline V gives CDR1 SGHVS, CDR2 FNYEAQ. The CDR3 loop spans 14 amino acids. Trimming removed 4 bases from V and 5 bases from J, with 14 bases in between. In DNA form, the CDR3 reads TGTGCCAGCAGCTCGTTACTCGGCGGCGAGACCCAGTACTTC. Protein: CASSSLLGGETQYF. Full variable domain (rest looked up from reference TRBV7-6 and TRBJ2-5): GAGVSQSPRYKVTKRGQDVALRCDPISGHVSLYWYRQALGQGPEFLTYFNYEAQQDKSGLPNDRFSAERPEGSISTLTIQRTEQRDSAMYRCASSSLLGGETQYFGPGTRLLVL.

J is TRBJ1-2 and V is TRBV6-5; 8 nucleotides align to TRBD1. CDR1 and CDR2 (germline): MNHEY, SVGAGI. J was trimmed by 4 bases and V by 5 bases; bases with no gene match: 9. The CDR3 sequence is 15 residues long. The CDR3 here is CASSPELQGVYGYTF. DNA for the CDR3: TGTGCCAGCAGTCCGGAGTTACAGGGGGTCTATGGCTACACCTTC.